Listed here is a single TCR beta chain. This clone appeared a single time. Its antigen is not yet known. No quality values exist for individual bases; no much larger clone is one base distant. The data stem from a study of T cell changes during pregnancy in multiple sclerosis (dated by TCRdb to between 2018 and 2021). In terms of the full investigation: The study examined how the T cell repertoire changed over the course of pregnancy in women with multiple sclerosis.

The germline V gene gives CDR1 as SNHLY and CDR2 as FYNNEI. Inclusive of the bounding cysteine and phenylalanine, the CDR3 is 15 residues long. CDR3 DNA only is kept here, 45 bases in frame from base 1. Unmatched junction bases come to 11, with V trimmed by 8 bases and J by 2 bases. The receptor library was made with the immunoSEQ multiplex PCR assay. TCRdb holds this immuneACCESS table with in-frame rearrangements only. Some clones are missing; in checked studies, unresolved V genes explain under half, and the rest has no known cause. This sample is represented by tens of thousands of clones; around 90% of them were singletons. The ten largest clones represent about 0.95% of the sample.

The source is a female donor with multiple sclerosis, enrolled in a pregnancy study. Recombination connected TRBV2 to TRBJ2-7, with 8 central nucleotides matching TRBD2. Sequenced material: peripheral blood, taken before pregnancy. This receptor carries the CDR3 CASSYLAGLTYEQYF. The sequenced DNA is TGTGCCAGCTCCTACCTAGCGGGCTTAACCTACGAGCAGTACTTC.